These 16 T cell receptor beta chains were sequenced from one sample in a study of OX40 agonist ivuxolimab in advanced cancers. Sequencing was performed with immunoSEQ multiplex PCR; in TCRdb, only in-frame clones are kept and a portion is missing. The sample records 8,000 to 9,500 clones, around 90% being singletons. Sequenced here: CD4+ or CD8+ T cells sorted from blood, sampled in a trial of the OX40 agonist ivuxolimab. These receptors came from an adult with an advanced solid tumor such as melanoma, head and neck, liver or kidney cancer.

In this sample, this clone turned up once. The chain employs TRBV5-4 and TRBJ2-1, with 7 bases fitting TRBD2. The CDR3 runs 15 residues. CDR1 and CDR2 (germline): SGHNT, YYREEE (reference sequence). With V trimmed by 0 bases and J by 2 bases, 2 bases remained unmatched. The DNA of the CDR3 is TGTGCCAGCAGCTTGGCTAGCGGACCCTACAATGAGCAGTTCTTC. It yields the protein CASSLASGPYNEQFF. Full variable domain (remainder filled in from reference TRBV5-4 and TRBJ2-1): ETGVTQSPTHLIKTRGQQVTLRCSSQSGHNTVSWYQQALGQGPQFIFQYYREEENGRGNFPPRFSGLQFPNYSSELNVNALELDDSALYLCASSLASGPYNEQFFGPGTRLTVL.

The V and J genes are TRBV5-1 and TRBJ2-1; 9 nucleotides agree with TRBD2. The CDR3 is 15 residues long. Unmatched junction bases numbered 4, after V lost 2 bases and J lost 4 bases. CDR1 SGHRS and CDR2 YFSETQ come from the germline V gene. DNA for the CDR3: TGCGCCAGCAGCTTTAGCGGGAGTGATTACAATGAGCAGTTCTTC. The encoded protein is CASSFSGSDYNEQFF.

V gene TRBV5-1 combines with J gene TRBJ1-1, with D perhaps TRBD1 (6 bases). The V end lost 4 bases, the J end lost 4 bases, and 14 bases lay between the germline ends. The CDR3 is 14 amino acids. Germline V CDR1 and CDR2: SGHRS, YFSETQ. The CDR3 region is CASSDDGGGTEAFF. CDR3 nucleotides: TGCGCCAGCAGCGACGATGGGGGCGGCACTGAAGCTTTCTTT.

This rearrangement joins TRBV6-1 to TRBJ2-7, with D possibly TRBD2 on 9 matching bases. CDR1 MNHNS and CDR2 SASEGT come from the germline V gene. The CDR3 sequence is 20 residues long. The V and J ends lost 3 bases and 4 bases respectively, with 31 bases between them. CDR3 nucleotide sequence: TGTGCCAGCAGTGATAGGGAGACAGGGGCTAGCGGGACCCTGGGGTACGAGCAGTACGTC. This translates into CASSDRETGASGTLGYEQYV.

This chain uses TRBV5-1 with TRBJ1-6, with 7 nucleotides matching TRBD1. The trim removed 6 bases at V and 8 bases at J, leaving 11 bases unmatched. CDR1 is SGHRS, CDR2 YFSETQ, per germline. The CDR3 extends over 15 amino acids. The CDR3 region has the DNA TGCGCCAGCAACCAAGGGGGCAGGGGCTATTCACCCCTCCACTTT. Its protein product is CASNQGGRGYSPLHF.

The rearrangement links TRBV28 to TRBJ1-5; no clear D. Germline V gives CDR1 MDHEN, CDR2 SYDVKM. V lost 5 bases, J lost 7 bases, and 6 bases lay in between. The CDR3 is made up of 11 amino acids. The CDR3 coding sequence is TGTGCCAGCAGTAGGATGCAGCCCCAGCATTTT. This codes for CASSRMQPQHF.

V and J are TRBV15 and TRBJ2-1; TRBD2 agrees at 11 bases. Germline CDR1 reads LNHNV; CDR2 reads YYDKDF (reference sequence). Trimming removed 5 bases from V and 0 bases from J; junction bases left unmatched: 6. CDR3 length equals 17 residues. DNA of the CDR3: TGTGCCACCAGCTCCCGAGGACTAGCGGGCTCCTACAATGAGCAGTTCTTC. It encodes CATSSRGLAGSYNEQFF. Full variable domain (rest looked up from reference TRBV15 and TRBJ2-1): DAMVIQNPRYQVTQFGKPVTLSCSQTLNHNVMYWYQQKSSQAPKLLFHYYDKDFNNEADTPDNFQSRRPNTSFCFLDIRSPGLGDTAMYLCATSSRGLAGSYNEQFFGPGTRLTVL.

The chain uses TRBV9 and TRBJ1-2; 10 bases line up with TRBD1. The CDR3 is 17 residues long. J gave up 7 bases and V 0 bases, and 12 bases lay outside the gene matches. Per germline, CDR1 SGDLS and CDR2 YYNGEE. The CDR3 DNA is TGTGCCAGCAGCGTAGGGGCCCCCGGACAGGGGGTAGGTGGCTACACCTTC. It translates to CASSVGAPGQGVGGYTF.

The chain has TRBV9 and TRBJ2-2; D is possibly TRBD2 (6 bases). The V end lost 3 bases, the J end lost 1 base, and 7 bases lay between the germline ends. This CDR3 spans 14 amino acids. The germline V gene encodes CDR1 SGDLS and CDR2 YYNGEE. CDR3: CASSGRGNTGELFF. CDR3 coding DNA: TGTGCCAGCAGCGGGAGGGGGAACACCGGGGAGCTGTTTTTT.

The chain uses TRBV11-3 and TRBJ2-2; D gene unclear. V gave up 6 bases and J gave up 5 bases, with 7 bases separating them. Germline lookup yields CDR1 SGHNT and CDR2 YENEEA. The CDR3 spans 12 residues. CDR3: CASSSWTGELFF. The CDR3, as DNA: TGTGCCAGCAGTAGTTGGACCGGGGAGCTGTTTTTT.

This clone was observed a single time. The chain links TRBV7-9 to TRBJ1-2, with D uncertain. V was trimmed by 2 bases and J by 2 bases, leaving 9 bases between them. The germline CDR1 and CDR2 sequences are SEHNR and FQNEAQ (reference sequence). The CDR3 consists of 14 residues. In nucleotides, the CDR3 is TGTGCCAGCAGCTTATTTGTCAGCAACTATGGCTACACCTTC. This gives the protein CASSLFVSNYGYTF.

The genes are TRBV2 and TRBJ2-1; D remains unclear. This CDR3 comprises 12 residues. V was trimmed by 3 bases and J by 9 bases, leaving 9 bases between them. CDR1 is SNHLY, CDR2 FYNNEI, per germline. The CDR3 sequence: CASSDFTGEQFF. The CDR3 bases are TGTGCCAGCAGTGATTTTACGGGTGAGCAGTTCTTC.

This chain links TRBV6-5 with TRBJ2-1, with 7 nucleotides matching TRBD2. Germline V gene sequence: CDR1 MNHEY, CDR2 SVGAGI. Trimming removed 2 bases from V and 15 bases from J; junction bases left unmatched: 7. This CDR3 has 12 residues. In nucleotides, the CDR3 is TGTGCCAGCAGTTACGCGGGAGTGGATCCGTTCTTC. It codes for CASSYAGVDPFF.

The rearrangement links TRBV19 to TRBJ1-1, with D possibly TRBD1 on 6 matching bases. V shed 6 bases and J shed 7 bases, with 15 bases lying between them. Germline values: CDR1 LNHDA, CDR2 SQIVND (reference sequence). This CDR3 contains 13 residues. CDR3 DNA: TGTGCCAGTAGAAACAGGGAGGGAGGTGAAGCTTTCTTT. It translates to CASRNREGGEAFF.

The chain couples TRBV20-1 to TRBJ2-7; D remains unclear. Germline V CDR1 and CDR2: DFQATT, SNEGSKA (reference sequence). The CDR3 loop spans 11 amino acids. V lost 3 bases, J lost 6 bases, and 9 bases lay in between. The CDR3 nucleotides are TGCAGTGCTAGGGCCCCACGCGAGCAGTACTTC. It yields the protein CSARAPREQYF.

The chain joins TRBV18 to TRBJ2-7; D is unclear. Between the trimmed V and J ends, which lost 4 bases and 1 base, there was a span of 8 bases. Germline V CDR1 and CDR2: KGHSH, LQKENI. This CDR3 is 13 amino acids long. Here the CDR3 DNA reads TGTGCCAGCTCACGAGGACGGTCCTACGAGCAGTACTTC. This translates into CASSRGRSYEQYF.